The entry that follows covers one T cell receptor beta chain sequence. TCRdb processed the 5' RACE reads again and assigns one entry to each CDR3 protein, with no DNA. The table counts 310,000 or so distinct CDR3 sequences; roughly 2% lies in the top ten. This entry belongs to a study of monozygotic twins with inflammatory bowel disease. This CDR3 has 16 residues. Germline CDR1 reads DFQATT; CDR2 reads SNEGSKA (reference sequence). This chain uses TRBV20-1 with TRBJ2-1; TCRdb proposes TRBD2, but this gene call is untestable without DNA. The receptor comes from a human donor with ulcerative colitis or Crohn's disease, or a healthy co-twin of an affected twin (not recorded which). Material for sequencing was blood. The CDR3 here is CSASKAGTSGKGEQFF.